These 14 T cell receptor beta chains were all obtained from the same sample, sequenced in a study of blood T cell repertoires in COVID-19. The assay was immunoSEQ multiplex PCR, and TCRdb's table has in-frame clones only and misses some. Of around 82,000 clones listed, approximately 90% are singletons. The sequencing sample was made of peripheral blood. The receptors shown here come from a human donor in a cohort sampled during active COVID-19.

In this sample, this clone turned up a few times. The chain has TRBV9 and TRBJ2-1, with D tentatively TRBD2 (5 bases). The CDR3 sequence is 16 residues long. V was shortened by 4 bases and J by 3 bases, with 17 bases between the two germline ends. The germline V gene encodes CDR1 SGDLS and CDR2 YYNGEE. The CDR3 loop reads CASSPKDGGFYNEQFF. CDR3 DNA sequence: TGTGCCAGCAGCCCCAAGGACGGCGGGTTCTACAATGAGCAGTTCTTC.

The rearrangement joins TRBV5-1 to TRBJ1-2; D is uncertain. The CDR3 is 12 residues long. The germline V gene encodes CDR1 SGHRS and CDR2 YFSETQ. Trimming removed 5 bases from V and 4 bases from J, with 9 bases in between. The CDR3 protein is CASRNDIYGYTF. CDR3 nucleotide sequence: TGCGCCAGCAGAAACGACATCTATGGCTACACCTTC.

The chain has TRBV6-6 and TRBJ2-5; TRBD1 matches at 10 bases. J lost 2 bases, V lost 4 bases, and 4 bases had no gene match. The germline V gene encodes CDR1 MNHNY and CDR2 SVGAGI (reference sequence). The CDR3 loop spans 15 amino acids. The CDR3 spells CASSSGTGAQETQYF. CDR3 sequence (DNA): TGTGCCAGCAGTTCCGGGACAGGGGCTCAAGAGACCCAGTACTTC.

Comment on this clone: An end of the junction does not agree with germline; a read error may underlie this. V usage is TRBV18 and J usage is TRBJ1-5; 7 bases are a match to TRBD1. CDR3 length: 14 residues. The germline V gene has CDR1 KGHSH and CDR2 LQKENI. In DNA, the CDR3 is TGTGCCAGCTTACCAGGGACAGTTAATCAGCCCCAGCATTTT. Translated: CASLPGTVNQPQHF.

The chain combines TRBV12-3 or TRBV12-4 with TRBJ2-3; D not certain. V lost 6 bases, J lost 10 bases, and 17 bases lay in between. This CDR3 is 13 amino acids long. The CDR3, as DNA: TGTGCCAGCAGCACAGACGGAACCACATCGCAGTATTTT. It encodes CASSTDGTTSQYF.

V gene TRBV7-6 combines with J gene TRBJ1-4; D uncertain. The CDR3 runs 15 residues. The germline V gene encodes CDR1 SGHVS and CDR2 FNYEAQ. The V end lost 5 bases, the J end lost 4 bases, and 14 bases lay between the germline ends. The CDR3 is CASSPNWGGNEKLFF. The CDR3 DNA follows: TGTGCCAGCAGCCCTAATTGGGGAGGTAATGAAAAACTGTTTTTT.

V is TRBV7-9 and J is TRBJ1-3; D perhaps matches TRBD1 (5 bases). V was pared by 5 bases and J by 0 bases, with 11 bases between. From germline, CDR1 is SEHNR and CDR2 FQNEAQ (reference sequence). This CDR3 contains 15 residues. CDR3 sequence: CASSPSGDSGNTIYF. In DNA, the CDR3 is TGTGCCAGCAGCCCCTCGGGGGACTCTGGAAACACCATATATTTT.

The rearrangement uses TRBV19 and TRBJ2-2, with a possible D match to TRBD2 (6 bases). In germline, CDR1 is LNHDA, CDR2 SQIVND (reference sequence). Trimming cost V 8 bases and J 4 bases, with 17 bases left between them. The CDR3 has 15 residues. CDR3 sequence reads: CASLHGGVGTGELFF. In DNA form, the CDR3 reads TGTGCCAGTCTCCATGGAGGGGTGGGCACCGGGGAGCTGTTTTTT.

The V and J genes are TRBV19 and TRBJ2-3; 14 bases map to TRBD2. Per the germline V gene, CDR1 is LNHDA and CDR2 is SQIVND (reference sequence). This CDR3 is built from 18 residues. V dropped 2 bases and J dropped 6; count of bases not matched to a gene: 10. For the CDR3, the DNA is TGTGCCAGTAGTATATTTCGACTAGCGGGGGGGCCTGGCGATACGCAGTATTTT. Protein sequence: CASSIFRLAGGPGDTQYF.

The chain links TRBV30 to TRBJ1-2; TRBD1 might be the D (5 bases). V was pared by 2 bases and J by 6 bases, with 25 bases between. Germline V gene data show CDR1 as GTSNPN and CDR2 as SVGIG (reference sequence). The CDR3 contains 17 residues. The CDR3 DNA reads TGTGCCTGGAGTCGGAGAAACGAGGGAGGGGACCTAAATGGCTACACCTTC. Amino acids: CAWSRRNEGGDLNGYTF.

This chain links TRBV5-1 with TRBJ1-2, with D tentatively TRBD1 (6 bases). Germline V gene sequence: CDR1 SGHRS, CDR2 YFSETQ. This CDR3 has 14 amino acids. Trimming removed 4 bases from V and 4 bases from J, with 14 bases in between. Here the CDR3 reads CASSPGQAPYGYTF. The DNA of the CDR3 is TGCGCCAGCAGCCCGGGACAAGCCCCCTATGGCTACACCTTC.

The rearrangement joins TRBV6-6 to TRBJ2-7; 9 bases match TRBD1. This CDR3 is built from 16 residues. Trimming at V came to 2 bases and at J to 6 bases, leaving 11 bases not matched to a gene. Germline CDR1 is MNHNY and CDR2 is SVGAGI (reference sequence). The CDR3 loop reads CASSYTSGTGFGEQYF. DNA for the CDR3: TGTGCCAGCAGTTACACCTCCGGGACAGGGTTCGGCGAGCAGTACTTC.

V gene TRBV29-1 combines with J gene TRBJ2-3; TRBD1 is a possible D gene (6 bases). Germline CDR1 and CDR2: SQVTM and ANQGSEA. V was cut by 3 bases and J by 4 bases, with 11 bases left in between. The CDR3 runs to 13 residues. The CDR3 protein is CSVDRGQPDTQYF. DNA of the CDR3: TGCAGCGTTGACAGGGGCCAGCCAGATACGCAGTATTTT.

This clone was found once. The CDR3 region is CASTSSPTVSNYGYTF. CDR3 DNA sequence: TGCGCCAGCACCTCATCCCCGACAGTCTCCAACTATGGCTACACCTTC. The rearrangement joins TRBV5-1 to TRBJ1-2, with D perhaps matching TRBD1 (5 bases). V was cut by 6 bases and J by 2 bases, with 20 bases left in between. Germline assignment: CDR1 SGHRS and CDR2 YFSETQ. The CDR3 has 16 residues.